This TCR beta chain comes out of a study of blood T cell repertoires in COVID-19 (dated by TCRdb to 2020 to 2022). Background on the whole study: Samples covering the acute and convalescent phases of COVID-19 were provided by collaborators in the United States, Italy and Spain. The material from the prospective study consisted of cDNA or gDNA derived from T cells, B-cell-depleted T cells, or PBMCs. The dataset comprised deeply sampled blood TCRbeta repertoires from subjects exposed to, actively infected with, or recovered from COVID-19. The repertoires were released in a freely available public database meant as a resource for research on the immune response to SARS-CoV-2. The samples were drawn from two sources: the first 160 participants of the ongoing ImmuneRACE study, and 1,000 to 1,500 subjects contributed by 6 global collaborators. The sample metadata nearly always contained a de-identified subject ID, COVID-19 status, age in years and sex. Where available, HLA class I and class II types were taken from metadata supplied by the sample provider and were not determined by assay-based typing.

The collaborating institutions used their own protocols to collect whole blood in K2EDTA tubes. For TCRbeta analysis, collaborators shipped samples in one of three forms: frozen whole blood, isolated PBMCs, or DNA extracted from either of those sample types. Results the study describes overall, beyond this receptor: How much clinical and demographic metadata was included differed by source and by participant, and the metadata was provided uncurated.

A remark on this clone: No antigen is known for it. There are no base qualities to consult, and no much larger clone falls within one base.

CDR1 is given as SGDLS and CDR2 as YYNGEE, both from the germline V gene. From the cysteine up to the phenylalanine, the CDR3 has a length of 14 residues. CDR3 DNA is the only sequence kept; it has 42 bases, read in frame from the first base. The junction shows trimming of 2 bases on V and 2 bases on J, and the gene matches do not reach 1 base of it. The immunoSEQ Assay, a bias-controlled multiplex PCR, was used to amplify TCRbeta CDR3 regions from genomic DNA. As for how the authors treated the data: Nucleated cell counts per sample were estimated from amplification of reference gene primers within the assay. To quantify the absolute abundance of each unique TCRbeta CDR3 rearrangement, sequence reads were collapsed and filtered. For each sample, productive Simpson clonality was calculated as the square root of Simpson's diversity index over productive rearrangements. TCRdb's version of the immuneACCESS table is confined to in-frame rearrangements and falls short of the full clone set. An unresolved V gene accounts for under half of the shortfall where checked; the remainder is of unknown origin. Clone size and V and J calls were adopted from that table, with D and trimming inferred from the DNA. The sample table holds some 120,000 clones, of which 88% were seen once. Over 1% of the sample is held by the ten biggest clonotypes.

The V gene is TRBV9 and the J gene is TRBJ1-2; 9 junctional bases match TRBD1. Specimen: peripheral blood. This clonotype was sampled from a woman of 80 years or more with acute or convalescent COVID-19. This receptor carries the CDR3 CASSVGQGNYGYTF. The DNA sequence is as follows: TGTGCCAGCAGCGTTGGACAGGGGAACTATGGCTACACCTTC. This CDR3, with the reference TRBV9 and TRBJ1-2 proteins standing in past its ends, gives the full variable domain DSGVTQTPKHLITATGQRVTLRCSPRSGDLSVYWYQQSLDQGLQFLIQYYNGEERAKGNILERFSAQQFPDLHSELNLSSLELGDSALYFCASSVGQGNYGYTFGSGTRLTVV.